These 7 T cell receptor beta chains originate from one sample sequenced in a study of T cells in Graves' hyperthyroidism and ophthalmopathy. Researchers took RNA transcripts and amplified the TCR beta CDR3 regions from them. HTBI primers were employed in a first-round RT-PCR of the TCR CDR3. TCRdb called the multiplex PCR reads again in MiXCR, with one record for every CDR3 protein. The table records 400,000 to 500,000 distinct CDR3 sequences, roughly an eighth of them present only once. The sample taken for sequencing was blood. The receptor source for this set is a woman between 18 and 30 years old with Graves' hyperthyroidism.

Note on this clonotype: This sequence may be a read error, since a much larger clone differs from it by one base. The chain couples TRBV7-9 to TRBJ2-3; 7 bases agree with TRBD2. The CDR3 contains 14 residues. The J segment lost 4 bases and the V segment lost 6 bases, leaving 7 bases of the junction unmatched. The germline CDR1 and CDR2 sequences are SEHNR and FQNEAQ (reference sequence). The CDR3 protein is CASRKREGPDTQYF. The CDR3 DNA reads TGTGCCAGCAGAAAAAGGGAGGGGCCAGATACGCAGTATTTT.

This chain links TRBV4-3 with TRBJ1-2; D is possibly TRBD1 (6 bases). Trimming cost V 0 bases and J 4 bases, with 9 bases left between them. CDR3 length: 14 residues. Germline CDR1 reads LGHNA; CDR2 reads YSLEER. CDR3 sequence reads: CASSQDGGPYGYTF. CDR3 DNA sequence: TGCGCCAGCAGCCAAGACGGGGGGCCCTATGGCTACACCTTC.

This clonotype has a count of ten or more. The chain has TRBV20-1 and TRBJ2-1; 7 bases agree with TRBD1. Germline V lookup: CDR1 DFQATT, CDR2 SNEGSKA (reference sequence). V dropped 6 bases and J dropped 0; count of bases not matched to a gene: 8. The CDR3 runs to 15 residues. CDR3 bases: TGCAGTGCCACCAAACAGGGGAGCTCCTACAATGAGCAGTTCTTC. This gives the protein CSATKQGSSYNEQFF.

The V and J genes are TRBV5-1 and TRBJ2-7; 7 nucleotides line up with TRBD2. Germline V gene sequence: CDR1 SGHRS, CDR2 YFSETQ. CDR3 length: 15 residues. V dropped 0 bases and J dropped 1; count of bases not matched to a gene: 4. In DNA form, the CDR3 reads TGCGCCAGCAGCTTGGTGGCGGGAGAATCCTACGAGCAGTACTTC. Amino acid sequence: CASSLVAGESYEQYF. Together with reference TRBV5-1 and TRBJ2-7, the CDR3 gives the full variable domain: KAGVTQTPRYLIKTRGQQVTLSCSPISGHRSVSWYQQTPGQGLQFLFEYFSETQRNKGNFPGRFSGRQFSNSRSEMNVSTLELGDSALYLCASSLVAGESYEQYFGPGTRLTVT.

This clonotype was picked up a small number of times. The chain links TRBV5-1 to TRBJ2-6; 7 bases agree with TRBD1. Germline CDR1 and CDR2: SGHRS and YFSETQ. The CDR3 runs to 15 residues. V lost 5 bases, J lost 1 base, and 3 bases stayed unmatched. CDR3 in DNA: TGCGCCAGCAGGGAGACAGGGTCTGGGGCCAACGTCCTGACTTTC. Encoded protein: CASRETGSGANVLTF.

V usage is TRBV5-4 and J usage is TRBJ2-7; tentatively, D is TRBD1 (6 bases). Germline CDR1 and CDR2: SGHNT and YYREEE (reference sequence). Trimming shortened V by 4 bases and J by 6 bases, and 14 bases separated the two germline ends. The CDR3 is made up of 13 amino acids. This CDR3 is CASSPPDRPEQYF. The CDR3, as DNA: TGTGCCAGCAGCCCCCCCGACAGGCCCGAGCAGTACTTC.

A remark on this clonotype: The conserved final phenylalanine or tryptophan is absent from the CDR3, which likely points to a read error. This sequence joins TRBV30 and TRBJ1-1; D remains ambiguous. Trimming left V 4 bases short and J 1 base short, with 10 bases between. Per the germline V gene, CDR1 is GTSNPN and CDR2 is SVGIG (reference sequence). This CDR3 contains 13 residues. DNA of the CDR3: TGTGCCTGGAAACCTTTCAGGAACACTGAAGCTTTCCTT. It encodes CAWKPFRNTEAFL.